The subject of this entry is one TCR beta chain. This receptor's antigen is unknown. One end of the junction is discordant with germline, which a read error may explain. This entry comes from a study of long-term antiretroviral therapy in people with HIV (dated by TCRdb to between 2021 and 2023). Regarding the study in general: The earliest samples were collected about a decade before the 2015 WHO recommendation for immediate ART, when ART was typically delayed until CD4 counts fell. Among the roughly 30 participants with HIV, ten to twelve were female. No cross-contamination during QIAcube processing was shown when test extractions of a monoclonal T-cell line were performed alongside about 30 polyclonal samples. From fewer than 35 adults with confirmed HIV infection, the cohort provided 150 to 200 cryopreserved PBMC samples, gathered serially across a mean of approximately six years (range 1-12). A retrospective serial study tested whether changes in peripheral blood TRB repertoire composition and diversity were associated with ART initiation and durable HIV suppression.

Sequencing of the TRB variable region was done with the immunoSEQ hsTCRB v3.0 assay at survey level resolution. The target sequencing depth for TRB was about 40,000-55,000 T-cell genomes per sample. Pooled TRB libraries were sequenced on an Illumina MiSeq with a v3 150-cycle kit. As for the original processing: Repertoire analysis was performed in R inside a reproducible Nextflow workflow that covered QC, data transformation and analysis. LymphoSeq2, an R package for AIRR-Seq data exploration, was used to implement custom analyses. A handful of samples that yielded fewer than 5000 total TRB sequences were excluded, so that more than 150 HIV repertoires were analyzed. Among the roughly 200 retained HIV repertoires, some 60 were collected before ART initiation and 129 were collected after ART initiation. Repertoires were downsampled to 5000 TRB nucleotide sequences, with summary statistics averaged over 100 downsampling iterations. Only TRB sequences with CDR3 regions of at least seven amino acids were retained for analysis. A Shannon entropy-derived clonality score and the Gini coefficient were used to measure diversity. In repertoire networks, the top 5000 CDR3 amino acid sequences were linked whenever an edit distance of one separated two sequences. For TRB CDR3 amino acid sequences, GLIPH2 was used to predict antigen specificity groups and MHC restriction. To flag known associations with CMV, EBV, HIV or tissue antigens, CDR3 amino acid sequences were compared against VDJdb and McPAS-TCR. Pre-ART, post-ART and control groups were compared with Wilcoxon signed-rank tests and Holm-Bonferroni correction. In its TCRdb copy, this immuneACCESS table keeps in-frame sequences only and misses some clones. Where compared with another copy, unresolved V genes explain less than half of these, and the others have no known cause. V, J and clone size are those of that table, while D and trimming were read from the DNA. The table for this sample lists about 24,000 clones; roughly 95% of them were counted only once. In total, the top ten clones hold 2% to 2.5% of the sample.

To be included, a participant needed at least one PBMC sample from before ART initiation plus at least two post-ART samples. Treatment was received in the United States of America by all participants with HIV. Before DNA extraction, cryopreserved samples containing about 1-11 million PBMC were thawed and washed. At the time of the earliest PBMC sample, participants with HIV were aged between about 23 and 54 years. Per participant, PBMC samples came from 1-4 timepoints prior to ART initiation and 2-8 timepoints following ART initiation, for a median of 7 samples. For every participant, serial HIV viral load, CD4+ T-cell count, ART history and demographic data were obtained. Using a Qiagen kit on a QIAcube, genomic DNA was extracted from unsorted PBMC, with samples processed in batches of 12. Via the germline V gene, CDR1 is SGHDN and CDR2 FVKESK. The CDR3 holds 13 amino acids from the cysteine to the phenylalanine. The retained sequence is limited to the CDR3, 39 bases, with the frame set at the first base.

Study-level results and caveats: Expanded TRB clones identified before ART initiation dominated the repertoire across all time points, though the dominance fluctuated and decreased in many PLHIV after ART. The samples were dated from the mid-2000s to the late 2010s, and the ART regimens that were used may be less effective than current ART regimens. Because pre-ART samples had limited cell numbers, unsorted PBMC were profiled rather than sorted CD4+ and CD8+ T cells. No data were available on ART adherence, viral resistance or therapy changes, limiting inferences about post-ART repertoire changes. Owing to limited PBMC availability, only the TCR beta chain was sequenced, without alpha chain pairing. Compared with controls, HIV repertoires had narrower CDR3 length ranges, and the network structure pointed to an antigen-experienced repertoire that shifted only slightly toward naive after ART. Starting ART was linked to a significant rise in TRB diversity, yet even after long-term ART the diversity remained significantly lower than in transplant donor controls.

This TCR was recovered from a woman aged 45 to 65 with HIV. Sequencing used unsorted PBMCs, obtained around 5.2 years after starting antiretroviral therapy. This receptor chain uses TRBV14 and TRBJ1-3, with the D gene not clear enough to name. The DNA is as follows: TGTGCCAGCAGCCAAGATCGAGGGTACACTTTGGGATTT. It codes for CASSQDRGYTLGF.